This is a list of T cell receptor beta chains from one sample in a study of CD8+ T cells in alopecia areata. TCRdb's table, derived via immunoSEQ multiplex PCR, lists solely in-frame clones and lacks some. Among 65,000 to 95,000 clones listed, just over 50% were seen once. Sequencing was done on a sample of NKG2D-high CD8+ T cells sorted from blood. The receptors were gathered from a human donor with alopecia areata. Both conserved end residues are part of each CDR3. D genes are given only for firm matches. Clone size is given for some rows only: seen once, a few or many times, or a class if the clone is expanded.

d_call: .
v_call: TRBV7-9
j_call: TRBJ1-2
clone_size: few
cdr3_aa: CASSHREQENYGYTF
cdr3_nt: TGTGCCAGCAGCCACCGGGAACAGGAAAACTATGGCTACACCTTC

d_call: TRBD1
v_call: TRBV27
j_call: TRBJ1-5
clone_size: .
cdr3_aa: CASSSDRGGSQPQHF
cdr3_nt: TGTGCCAGCAGTTCGGACAGGGGCGGAAGTCAGCCCCAGCATTTT

d_call: .
v_call: TRBV9
j_call: TRBJ2-3
clone_size: .
cdr3_aa: CASSIGGGTDTQYF
cdr3_nt: TGTGCCAGCAGCATAGGGGGGGGCACAGATACGCAGTATTTT

d_call: .
v_call: TRBV7-9
j_call: TRBJ1-1
clone_size: few
cdr3_aa: CASSFTETEAFF
cdr3_nt: TGTGCCAGCAGCTTCACGGAAACTGAAGCTTTCTTT

d_call: TRBD1
v_call: TRBV27
j_call: TRBJ2-7
clone_size: .
cdr3_aa: CASSSTGTGIYEQYF
cdr3_nt: TGTGCCAGCAGTTCAACCGGGACAGGAATTTACGAGCAGTACTTC

d_call: .
v_call: TRBV9
j_call: TRBJ2-7
clone_size: .
cdr3_aa: CASSGGGEQYF
cdr3_nt: TGTGCCAGCAGTGGAGGCGGCGAGCAGTACTTC

d_call: .
v_call: TRBV29-1
j_call: TRBJ1-2
clone_size: .
cdr3_aa: CSVEGEDYGYTF
cdr3_nt: TGCAGCGTTGAGGGGGAGGACTATGGCTACACCTTC

d_call: TRBD1
v_call: TRBV4-1
j_call: TRBJ2-5
clone_size: .
cdr3_aa: CASSPQGDQETQYF
cdr3_nt: TGCGCCAGCAGCCCTCAGGGGGACCAAGAGACCCAGTACTTC

d_call: TRBD1
v_call: TRBV27
j_call: TRBJ2-7
clone_size: .
cdr3_aa: CASSFRDRVDEQYF
cdr3_nt: TGTGCCAGCTCATTCCGGGACAGGGTTGACGAGCAGTACTTC

d_call: TRBD2
v_call: TRBV4-1
j_call: TRBJ2-1
clone_size: .
cdr3_aa: CASSQIAGEIGEQFF
cdr3_nt: TGCGCCAGCAGCCAAATAGCGGGAGAGATTGGGGAGCAGTTCTTC

d_call: TRBD1
v_call: TRBV28
j_call: TRBJ1-5
clone_size: few
cdr3_aa: CASSSDRGREPQHF
cdr3_nt: TGTGCCAGCAGTTCAGACAGGGGGCGGGAGCCCCAGCATTTT

d_call: TRBD1
v_call: TRBV30
j_call: TRBJ2-5
clone_size: .
cdr3_aa: CAWQDRGQETQYF
cdr3_nt: TGTGCCTGGCAGGACAGGGGACAAGAGACCCAGTACTTC

d_call: .
v_call: TRBV7-9
j_call: TRBJ2-7
clone_size: few
cdr3_aa: CASSQDNPSFSYEQYF
cdr3_nt: TGTGCCAGCAGCCAGGACAACCCAAGTTTCTCCTACGAGCAGTACTTC

d_call: TRBD1
v_call: TRBV5-1
j_call: TRBJ2-1
clone_size: .
cdr3_aa: CASSGDSWNEQFF
cdr3_nt: TGCGCCAGCAGCGGGGACAGTTGGAATGAGCAGTTCTTC

d_call: .
v_call: TRBV5-6
j_call: TRBJ2-7
clone_size: .
cdr3_aa: CASSLAGLTEQYF
cdr3_nt: TGTGCCAGCAGCTTGGCCGGCCTTACTGAGCAGTACTTC

d_call: .
v_call: TRBV4-3
j_call: TRBJ2-7
clone_size: .
cdr3_aa: CASSRVGQPPGEQYF
cdr3_nt: TGCGCCAGCAGCCGGGTCGGGCAGCCACCTGGGGAGCAGTACTTC

d_call: .
v_call: TRBV29-1
j_call: TRBJ2-5
clone_size: few
cdr3_aa: CSVEDMVGLGVGETQYF
cdr3_nt: TGCAGCGTTGAAGATATGGTGGGTCTCGGGGTCGGGGAGACCCAGTACTTC

d_call: .
v_call: TRBV20-1
j_call: TRBJ1-2
clone_size: .
cdr3_aa: CSARENGYTF
cdr3_nt: TGCAGTGCTAGAGAAAATGGCTACACCTTC

d_call: .
v_call: TRBV5-1
j_call: TRBJ2-3
clone_size: .
cdr3_aa: CASGEELTDTQYF
cdr3_nt: TGCGCCAGCGGTGAAGAACTCACAGATACGCAGTATTTT

d_call: .
v_call: TRBV2
j_call: TRBJ2-5
clone_size: .
cdr3_aa: CASSPEGTETQYF
cdr3_nt: TGTGCCAGCAGCCCCGAAGGGACGGAGACCCAGTACTTC

d_call: .
v_call: TRBV29-1
j_call: TRBJ2-3
clone_size: few
cdr3_aa: CSGGELTDTQYF
cdr3_nt: TGCAGCGGCGGGGAACTCACAGATACGCAGTATTTT

d_call: .
v_call: TRBV27
j_call: TRBJ2-7
clone_size: .
cdr3_aa: CASGELGSSYEQYF
cdr3_nt: TGTGCCAGCGGAGAACTAGGGTCCAGCTACGAGCAGTACTTC

d_call: .
v_call: TRBV29-1
j_call: TRBJ2-7
clone_size: .
cdr3_aa: CSVEGVWPQAYERYF
cdr3_nt: TGCAGCGTTGAAGGGGTTTGGCCACAGGCCTACGAGCGGTACTTC

d_call: .
v_call: TRBV30
j_call: TRBJ2-2
clone_size: once
cdr3_aa: CAWDWDDPSELFF
cdr3_nt: TGTGCCTGGGACTGGGACGACCCCTCGGAGCTGTTTTTT

d_call: TRBD1
v_call: TRBV29-1
j_call: TRBJ2-5
clone_size: .
cdr3_aa: CSVAATGLQETQYF
cdr3_nt: TGCAGCGTTGCCGCGACAGGGCTACAAGAGACCCAGTACTTC

d_call: .
v_call: TRBV6-5
j_call: TRBJ2-5
clone_size: few
cdr3_aa: CASSYSIEETQYF
cdr3_nt: TGTGCCAGCAGTTACTCGATCGAAGAGACCCAGTACTTC

d_call: TRBD2
v_call: TRBV25-1
j_call: TRBJ2-2
clone_size: .
cdr3_aa: CASTPWGGRGTGELFF
cdr3_nt: TGTGCCAGCACCCCTTGGGGCGGGAGGGGCACCGGGGAGCTGTTTTTT

d_call: .
v_call: TRBV30
j_call: TRBJ2-3
clone_size: .
cdr3_aa: CAWSGDGLVVDTQYF
cdr3_nt: TGTGCCTGGAGTGGGGACGGGTTGGTGGTGGATACGCAGTATTTT

d_call: .
v_call: TRBV30
j_call: TRBJ2-7
clone_size: few
cdr3_aa: CAWSLGRIDEQYF
cdr3_nt: TGTGCCTGGAGCCTCGGGAGAATTGACGAGCAGTACTTC

d_call: .
v_call: TRBV7-9
j_call: TRBJ2-5
clone_size: .
cdr3_aa: CASSLARTETQYF
cdr3_nt: TGTGCCAGCAGCTTAGCCAGAACGGAGACCCAGTACTTC

d_call: TRBD2
v_call: TRBV29-1
j_call: TRBJ2-1
clone_size: few
cdr3_aa: CSGTGGRIEQFF
cdr3_nt: TGCAGCGGGACGGGCGGGAGGATTGAGCAGTTCTTC

d_call: TRBD1
v_call: TRBV18
j_call: TRBJ2-1
clone_size: few
cdr3_aa: CASSPPRGHNEQFF
cdr3_nt: TGTGCCAGCTCACCACCCAGGGGGCACAATGAGCAGTTCTTC

d_call: .
v_call: TRBV11-3
j_call: TRBJ1-1
clone_size: .
cdr3_aa: CASSPPLNTEAFF
cdr3_nt: TGTGCCAGCAGCCCCCCGTTGAACACTGAAGCTTTCTTT

d_call: .
v_call: TRBV30
j_call: TRBJ2-7
clone_size: .
cdr3_aa: CAWGDNTYEQYF
cdr3_nt: TGTGCCTGGGGGGACAATACCTACGAGCAGTACTTC

d_call: TRBD2
v_call: TRBV4-3
j_call: TRBJ2-7
clone_size: .
cdr3_aa: CASSQDLLAGGPYF
cdr3_nt: TGCGCCAGCAGCCAAGATTTACTAGCGGGAGGGCCATACTTC

d_call: .
v_call: TRBV27
j_call: TRBJ2-7
clone_size: .
cdr3_aa: CASSPSRTFSYEQYF
cdr3_nt: TGTGCCAGCAGTCCCTCCCGGACCTTTTCCTACGAGCAGTACTTC

d_call: .
v_call: TRBV19
j_call: TRBJ2-6
clone_size: few
cdr3_aa: CASSSDMGANVLTF
cdr3_nt: TGTGCCAGTAGTTCCGATATGGGGGCCAACGTCCTGACTTTC

d_call: .
v_call: TRBV28
j_call: TRBJ2-1
clone_size: few
cdr3_aa: CASSLSNEQFF
cdr3_nt: TGTGCCAGCAGTTTAAGCAATGAGCAGTTCTTC

d_call: TRBD2
v_call: TRBV27
j_call: TRBJ2-2
clone_size: .
cdr3_aa: CASALSKLASEGELFF
cdr3_nt: TGTGCCAGCGCCTTATCCAAACTAGCGTCGGAAGGGGAGCTGTTTTTT

d_call: TRBD2
v_call: TRBV7-8
j_call: TRBJ2-3
clone_size: .
cdr3_aa: CASSLVVIAGGLSTDTQYF
cdr3_nt: TGTGCCAGCAGCCTAGTAGTGATAGCGGGAGGACTTAGCACAGATACGCAGTATTTT

d_call: .
v_call: TRBV27
j_call: TRBJ1-1
clone_size: few
cdr3_aa: CASSSSTEAFF
cdr3_nt: .

d_call: .
v_call: TRBV27
j_call: TRBJ2-1
clone_size: .
cdr3_aa: CASSPGYNEQFF
cdr3_nt: TGTGCCAGCAGTCCCGGCTACAATGAGCAGTTCTTC

d_call: .
v_call: TRBV29-1
j_call: TRBJ2-7
clone_size: .
cdr3_aa: CSVVHYEQYF
cdr3_nt: TGCAGCGTTGTCCACTACGAGCAGTACTTC

d_call: .
v_call: TRBV5-1
j_call: TRBJ2-3
clone_size: .
cdr3_aa: CASREATDTQYF
cdr3_nt: TGCGCCAGCAGGGAGGCCACAGATACGCAGTATTTT

d_call: TRBD1
v_call: TRBV6-5
j_call: TRBJ2-1
clone_size: .
cdr3_aa: CASRWGQGWDNEQFF
cdr3_nt: TGTGCCAGCAGGTGGGGACAGGGATGGGACAATGAGCAGTTCTTC

d_call: .
v_call: TRBV11-2
j_call: TRBJ2-1
clone_size: few
cdr3_aa: CASSLSGNEQFF
cdr3_nt: TGTGCCAGCAGCTTAAGCGGTAATGAGCAGTTCTTC

d_call: TRBD1
v_call: TRBV30
j_call: TRBJ2-1
clone_size: .
cdr3_aa: CAWGTGAGEQFF
cdr3_nt: TGTGCCTGGGGGACAGGGGCTGGTGAGCAGTTCTTC

d_call: .
v_call: TRBV29-1
j_call: TRBJ1-5
clone_size: few
cdr3_aa: CSVGGGLGDQPQHF
cdr3_nt: TGCAGCGTAGGTGGCGGCCTAGGGGATCAGCCCCAGCATTTT

d_call: TRBD2
v_call: TRBV29-1
j_call: TRBJ2-1
clone_size: few
cdr3_aa: CSIWGGNYNEQFF
cdr3_nt: TGCAGCATTTGGGGGGGGAATTACAATGAGCAGTTCTTC

d_call: .
v_call: TRBV5-1
j_call: TRBJ1-2
clone_size: .
cdr3_aa: CASSLPGGDGYTF
cdr3_nt: TGCGCCAGCAGCTTGCCCGGGGGCGATGGCTACACCTTC

d_call: .
v_call: TRBV7-9
j_call: TRBJ2-7
clone_size: few
cdr3_aa: CASSLAPDTLSYEQYF
cdr3_nt: TGTGCCAGCAGCTTAGCACCGGACACCTTATCCTACGAGCAGTACTTC

d_call: TRBD1
v_call: TRBV4-1
j_call: TRBJ2-7
clone_size: .
cdr3_aa: CASSQERTGVSYEQYF
cdr3_nt: TGCGCCAGCAGCCAAGAGAGGACAGGGGTCTCCTACGAGCAGTACTTC